This T cell receptor beta chain was recovered during a study of CD8+ T cells in alopecia areata. Study-level results: Lesional tissue from the scalp (especially in alopecia totalis/universalis) showed higher clonality than normal scalp. Scalp sample data also include resident alphabeta T cells from normal skin.

Germline CDR1 is SQVTM and CDR2 is ANQGSEA. The CDR3 spans 12 residues. V was shortened by 4 bases and J by 2 bases, with 9 bases between the two germline ends. CD4+ and CD8+ T cells were sorted from PBMCs stained for CD3, CD4 and CD8. This clone was found a few times. Its target is unknown. Sequencing relied on a cDNA template that was reverse transcribed from extracted RNA. The table came from immunoSEQ multiplex PCR; TCRdb's copy has only in-frame clones and leaves some out. The repertoire consists of 90,000 to 150,000 clones, with around 61% occurring once and the leading ten covering about 3%. This sequence was found in a human donor in good health. The chain joins TRBV29-1 to TRBJ2-7; no definite D call. The sequenced sample was CD4+ T cells sorted from blood. The CDR3, as DNA: TGCAGCGTTGGACTCAACCCCTACGAGCAGTACTTC. Residues: CSVGLNPYEQYF.